This T cell receptor (beta chain) is drawn from a study of CD8 T cells in ankylosing spondylitis. Findings and limits, study-wide: Ankylosing spondylitis blood appeared to carry a characteristic TCR beta motif of several highly homologous variants. Disease-linked clones reportedly showed significant enrichment in matched ankylosing spondylitis synovial fluid. Several of the motif variants were reported before in synovial fluid and blood from reactive arthritis.

For this clonotype: What it binds is unknown.

TCRdb re-analysed the 5' RACE reads in MiXCR, keeping a single row per CDR3 protein. Found here are about 300,000 distinct CDR3 sequences, less than 25% of them singletons; the top ten hold under 4%. The CDR3 sequence is 16 residues long. Germline CDR1 ENHRY, CDR2 SYGVKD. Trimming at V came to 8 bases and at J to 7 bases, leaving 18 bases not matched to a gene. The gene calls are TRBV10-3 and TRBJ2-7; 9 bases fit TRBD2. The TCR was taken from a female donor with ankylosing spondylitis or in good health (not recorded which). Sequences were obtained from blood, either unsorted or a sorted T cell fraction (not recorded which). CDR3: CAIAGGSLAGTDEQYF. In nucleotides, the CDR3 is TGTGCCATCGCCGGTGGGTCCCTAGCGGGAACGGATGAGCAGTACTTC.